Shown below are 12 T cell receptor beta chains from a single sample sequenced in a study of technical replicates of blood from a handful of donors. The assay was immunoSEQ multiplex PCR, and TCRdb's table has in-frame clones only and misses some. The sample includes around 68,000 clones, 95% to 97% of them seen just once. Sequencing was carried out using T cells isolated from PBMCs. These receptors were collected from a human donor in good health.

The chain is built from TRBV4-3 and TRBJ1-5; 8 positions agree with TRBD1. The CDR3 is 14 amino acids. V was pared by 2 bases and J by 7 bases, with 4 bases of the junction left unmatched. The V gene's germline CDR1 is LGHNA and CDR2 YSLEER. The CDR3 region has the DNA TGCGCCAGCAGCCAAACGGACAGGGTACAGCCCCAGCATTTT. Amino acid sequence: CASSQTDRVQPQHF.

This clone was counted between two and nine times. The genes are TRBV5-1 and TRBJ1-4, with D hard to call. Germline V gene sequence: CDR1 SGHRS, CDR2 YFSETQ. CDR3 length: 13 amino acids. Trimming removed 7 bases at V and 7 bases at J, with 14 bases between. This chain's CDR3 is CASSGGTSEKLFF. The CDR3 DNA follows: TGCGCCAGCTCGGGAGGCACGAGTGAAAAACTGTTTTTT.

In this sample, this clone turned up a few times. The V gene is TRBV19, the J gene TRBJ1-2; TRBD1 is a possible D gene (6 bases). The length of the CDR3 is 13 residues. Trimming took 3 bases from V and 6 from J, leaving 11 bases between them. Germline CDR1 reads LNHDA; CDR2 reads SQIVND (reference sequence). In nucleotides, the CDR3 is TGTGCCAGTAGTATCTACTCAGGGGATGGCTACACCTTC. Translating it yields CASSIYSGDGYTF.

V usage is TRBV30 and J usage is TRBJ1-2; D not certain. Looked up from germline, CDR1 is GTSNPN and CDR2 is SVGIG (reference sequence). With 0 bases removed from V and 2 bases from J, the gap between germline ends came to 13 bases. This CDR3 comprises 15 residues. CDR3 nucleotides: TGTGCCTGGAGTGTATATGCAGTAGCCAACTATGGCTACACCTTC. It is translated as CAWSVYAVANYGYTF.

V is TRBV4-1 and J is TRBJ2-5, with 12 bases identical to TRBD2. Trimming cost V 2 bases and J 2 bases; bases outside gene matches: 6. CDR1 MGHRA and CDR2 YSYEKL come from the germline V gene. The CDR3 contains 17 residues. CDR3 protein: CASSQPPSGRGQETQYF. DNA for the CDR3: TGCGCCAGCAGCCAACCTCCTAGCGGGAGGGGGCAAGAGACCCAGTACTTC.

The rearrangement joins TRBV10-3 to TRBJ2-6, with a possible D match to TRBD2 (5 bases). The CDR3 consists of 18 residues. Germline V CDR1 and CDR2: ENHRY, SYGVKD. Trimming cost V 6 bases and J 0 bases, with 18 bases left between them. Here the CDR3 reads CAISVLGGENSGANVLTF. The CDR3 DNA reads as TGTGCCATCAGCGTCCTCGGTGGGGAGAACTCTGGGGCCAACGTCCTGACTTTC.

The chain uses TRBV19 and TRBJ1-1; 9 nucleotides agree with TRBD1. CDR3 length: 17 residues. V lost 4 bases, J lost 0 bases, and 9 bases stayed unmatched. Germline V lookup: CDR1 LNHDA, CDR2 SQIVND (reference sequence). CDR3 coding DNA: TGTGCCAGTAGTACATGGGGACAGGGCAATATGAACACTGAAGCTTTCTTT. Translated: CASSTWGQGNMNTEAFF.

The chain uses TRBV28 and TRBJ2-1, with 7 bases fitting TRBD1. Germline-derived CDR1 and CDR2 are MDHEN and SYDVKM. The CDR3 runs 14 residues. The V segment lost 6 bases and the J segment 4 bases; nucleotides outside the gene matches: 6. The CDR3 sequence is CASRSGTEYNEQFF. CDR3 bases: TGTGCCAGCAGATCCGGGACAGAATACAATGAGCAGTTCTTC.

This clone came up once. The chain couples TRBV19 to TRBJ2-7, with D possibly being TRBD2 (5 bases). This CDR3 contains 14 residues. Trimming removed 3 bases from V and 4 bases from J, with 13 bases in between. The V gene's germline CDR1 is LNHDA and CDR2 SQIVND (reference sequence). Here the CDR3 reads CASSIGVEHYEQYF. CDR3 bases: TGTGCCAGTAGTATCGGGGTGGAGCATTACGAGCAGTACTTC.

The chain uses TRBV7-9 and TRBJ1-2, with TRBD1 as a possible D gene (6 bases). The CDR3 has 10 residues. Germline assignment: CDR1 SEHNR and CDR2 FQNEAQ (reference sequence). The V and J ends lost 5 bases and 14 bases respectively, with 12 bases between them. CDR3 region: CASSDRQVTF. CDR3 sequence (DNA): TGTGCCAGCAGCGATAGACAGGTTACCTTC.

The CDR3 bases are TGCAGCGTTCCCGGGACAAACCTGGGCGAGCAGTACTTC. Its translation: CSVPGTNLGEQYF. This chain connects TRBV29-1 to TRBJ2-7, with a tentative D call TRBD1 (6 bases). The CDR3 loop spans 13 amino acids. Germline V gene data show CDR1 as SQVTM and CDR2 as ANQGSEA. V lost 5 bases and J 6 bases, leaving 17 bases between the germline ends.

This clone occurred once. The V call is TRBV27, the J call TRBJ2-7, with 15 positions matching TRBD2. Germline assignment: CDR1 MNHEY and CDR2 SMNVEV (reference sequence). V shed 4 bases and J 2 bases; nucleotides not matched to a gene: 9. The CDR3 is made up of 18 amino acids. CDR3 DNA: TGTGCCAGCAGTTCAACCGGGACTAGCGGGAGGAAGACCTACGAGCAGTACTTC. Its translation is CASSSTGTSGRKTYEQYF.